The entry below describes one T cell receptor beta chain. This sample is part of a study of blood T cell repertoires in COVID-19. Overall study context: Collection of acute and convalescent COVID-19 samples took place in the United States, Italy and Spain.

V shed 2 bases, J shed 10 bases, and the junction held 3 bases outside the gene matches. The CDR3 has 13 residues. CDR1 is MNHEY, CDR2 SVGAGI, per germline. Symptom resolution, clearance, or two negative PCRs marked donors in Cohort 3 as recovered. Original analysis: The authors estimated nucleated cell counts from reference gene primer amplification. The table came from immunoSEQ multiplex PCR; TCRdb's copy has only in-frame clones and leaves some out. V and J calls and clone size are copied from that table; D and trimming were computed from the DNA. The table shows approximately 210,000 clones, with roughly 90% occurring only once.

This TCR derives from a woman younger than 30 who had recovered from COVID-19. This chain connects TRBV6-5 to TRBJ2-3, with TRBD2 matching over 10 bases. The source material was PBMCs or T cells enriched from blood (not recorded which). Written as DNA, the CDR3 is TGTGCCAGCAGTTACCCTGGGACTAGCGCGCAGTATTTT. This codes for CASSYPGTSAQYF.